This TCR beta chain was sequenced for a study of cytomegalovirus exposure and HLA in healthy donors (dated by TCRdb to about 2017). General notes on the study: An earlier analysis of 587 of the donors reported more than 250 Gb of sequence data and 120 million or so unique TCR beta sequences from some 180 million T cells. The study was designed to test whether signatures of past pathogen exposure could be identified by cataloging public T cell receptors. Because of strong linkage in the cohort, roughly five DR-DQ haplotypes were treated as single units for association and clustering. Typing coverage differed by locus: A, B, C, DRB1 and DQB1 were typed in roughly 629-630 donors, DQA1 in about 500, DPA1 in some 610, and DPB1 in 472. Genome-wide SNP genotypes for about 65% of the roughly 670 donors were used in a later genetic analysis, which treated that subset as a discovery cohort. Donor age, sex, ethnicity and CMV serostatus were collected together with the repertoire data. All discovery cohort repertoires had been generated using a single sequencing platform. Across about 370 genotyped donors of the cohort, an average of approximately 240,000 unique TCR beta nucleotide sequences per donor were sequenced, and about a sixth of those sequences were non-productive. Besides the first cohort of more than 650 subjects, a separate validation cohort made up of 120 different subjects was used. In a later analysis, previously published TCR beta repertoires from hundreds of donors were re-analyzed and high-resolution HLA genotyping was added so that TCR occurrence patterns could be studied. Using immunosequencing, the study profiled T cell repertoires from about 610 subjects and related those repertoires to cytomegalovirus serostatus. Around 320 gigabases of sequencing data and approximately 85 million unique TCR sequences were included in an early release covering around 600 HLA-typed donors. HLA typing included class I and class II loci at four-digit resolution. High-throughput TCR immunosequencing, statistical association of individual TCRs with disease status, and machine learning were combined to predict cytomegalovirus infection status. An earlier analysis of some 500 of the donors used high-throughput TCR beta sequencing to judge whether each TCR beta V gene segment behaved as functional or pseudogenic. Rather than drawing on any new phenotypic data, the later analysis identified candidate immune exposures from TCR beta sequences and the way those sequences occurred across donors. Among the roughly 390 genotyped donors, under 90% belonged to the genetic ancestry cluster associated with self-reported Caucasian donors.

What the study reported, not specific to this receptor: In an earlier analysis of around 600 of the donors, most TCR beta V segments appeared in productive rearrangements about 90% or about 30% of the time, broadly matching IMGT annotations. Because HLA typing was unavailable for some donors at each locus, only the typed subset was used in association tests. The 87-base-pair reads could not distinguish some IMGT-functional V segments, including TRBV6-2 and TRBV6-3, so those segments were excluded. This cohort had only TCR beta chains sequenced, and the lack of alpha or paired-chain data limited which features could be detected. In vitro tests confirmed that a few of the cytomegalovirus-associated TCR beta chains recognize cytomegalovirus antigens. A further reported finding was that TCR beta sequences accurately predicted the HLA-A and HLA-B alleles for most subjects in the first cohort. In a later analysis, the rate of TCR association differed among HLA loci, with DRB1 alleles having the most associated TCRs and HLA-C alleles having the fewest. According to a later analysis, most CMV-associated TCR beta chains appeared to be HLA-restricted, and the HLA associations seemed to be driven largely by CMV exposure. A later analysis associated some 17,000 TCR beta sequences with specific HLA alleles at a false discovery rate of 0.05. The classifier was reported to diagnose cytomegalovirus status with high specificity and sensitivity in both the original cohort and the validation cohort. In a later genetic analysis, fewer N-insertions in productive TCRs were reported among donors in an Asian-associated ancestry cluster than the roughly 710-donor mean. Assigning TCR associations to individual alleles was difficult when HLA alleles, especially DR and DQ, strongly co-occurred. Linkage disequilibrium might explain the correlated functional status among segregating V segments, but an unknown experimental factor could not be excluded. The authors suggested that the approach could potentially be extended to other disease states and immunological phenotypes. The study gave a list of under 200 TCR beta chains associated with cytomegalovirus. A later analysis found that HLA-associated TCR beta chains were more clonally expanded and had lower generation probabilities than equally common non-associated chains. For the cohort, immune exposure information was limited to CMV serostatus. According to a later analysis, parvovirus B19, influenza, CMV and Epstein-Barr virus appeared linked to several top co-occurrence clusters. An association between a missense DCLRE1C variant and V-gene and J-gene trimming of TCR beta chains was found in a later genetic analysis and replicated in an independent cohort. Most TCR sequences were seen in very few donors, while some public TCRs were found in many individuals. A group of highly shared sequence variants was considered likely to be a technical artifact of the sequencing pipeline. Sequencing depth was assumed to be roughly uniform across donors in the presence/absence analyses, though that assumption may not hold. Because counts were too low, approximately 15 rarely observed V segments, including chromosome 9 orphons, were excluded from the earlier analysis of 587 of the donors.

From the cysteine through the valine, the CDR3 covers 14 amino acids. The only DNA kept is the CDR3, 42 bases in frame from the first base. Concerning this clone: Its antigen has not been determined. No per-base quality is available; no much larger clone lies one base away.

The cohort comprised some 680 healthy bone marrow donors. At the time of sampling, all cohort members were nominally healthy, though unrecorded immune exposures were likely present. The donor tested CMV seropositive and was one of the 289 seropositive cohort members. Each donor provided a peripheral blood sample, and peripheral blood mononuclear cells were used for TCR beta sequencing. The Qiagen DNeasy Blood Extraction Kit was used to extract genomic DNA from the blood cell samples. The protocol used for the library was the immunoSEQ multiplex PCR assay. For the multiplex PCR, a mixture combining 60 forward primers for TCR Vbeta segments and 13 reverse primers for TCR Jbeta segments was used. The CDR3 region of rearranged TCR beta genes was amplified from genomic DNA by a multiplex PCR assay. Amplified TCR beta libraries were sequenced as 87-base-pair reads on the Illumina HiSeq System. Under the source paper's analysis protocol: A later analysis counted approximately 84 million unique TCR beta chains across the 670 or so repertoires, and around 12 million of these chains were shared by at least two donors. To remove PCR and sequencing errors, raw reads were error-corrected and collapsed into unique sequences using a nearest-neighbor algorithm that merged closely related sequences. CDR3 sequences were aligned to IMGT reference sequences to assign V, D and J gene segments. Each retained sequence needed at least a six-nucleotide match to both a V gene segment and a J gene segment. Rearrangements were called productive when the CDR3 lacked stop codons and stayed in frame with V and J; all others were non-productive. Following IMGT convention, CDR3 was defined as the stretch from the second conserved V-encoded cysteine up to the conserved J-encoded phenylalanine. Sequences without an unambiguous match to a single V gene segment were excluded from the earlier analysis of 450 to 750 of the donors. An earlier analysis of roughly 590 of the donors called V segments functional above 56.7% productive rearrangements and segregating when the between-donor standard deviation exceeded 5%. A statistical classification framework was built to diagnose cytomegalovirus status from the catalog of TCR beta chain sequences. A later analysis assigned V and J genes by comparing TCR nucleotide sequences with IMGT/GENE-DB human TR gene sequences. Using the TCRdist pipeline, a later analysis assigned CDR3 sequences along with most-parsimonious VDJ recombination scenarios. In a later analysis, every TCR beta chain was defined by the combination of its CDR3 amino acid sequence and its V-gene family, and reads without a unique V-gene family were dropped. In a later analysis, 550 to 650 highly shared, low-generation-probability nucleotide sequences were removed to address suspected cross-contamination and a sequencing artifact. A later analysis calculated a clonal expansion index for each public chain from normalized within-repertoire ranks of inferred template counts. In a later analysis, generation probabilities were computed using a VDJ recombination model fitted to out-of-frame rearrangements, and the results were checked against IGoR. A later analysis scored TCR-TCR, TCR-HLA and TCR-CMV co-occurrence with hypergeometric tests, applying a repertoire-size bias correction to TCR pairs. In a later analysis, false discovery rates were estimated by permuting HLA or CMV assignments 20 times. A later analysis grouped co-occurring TCRs with DBSCAN, adding TCRdist sequence similarity when clustering within HLA-allele-positive subsets. Co-occurrence clustering excluded repertoires with fewer than 30,000 or more than 120,000 public chains, plus five with anomalous nucleotide sharing. TCRdb holds this immuneACCESS table with in-frame rearrangements only. Some clones are missing; in checked studies, unresolved V genes explain under half, and the rest has no known cause. The D gene and trimming were derived from the DNA, and the V and J assignments and clone size from that table. The sample includes tens of thousands of clones, with 67% observed a single time. 6.9% of the sample comes from the top ten.

The chain is assembled from TRBV1 and TRBJ2-7; the table calls TRBD2, which could not be checked here. TRBV1 is assigned pseudogene status. The clonotype was recovered from a woman aged 50 to 60 in good health and CMV-seropositive. Sequencing used PBMCs. Here is the DNA: TGCACCAGAACTGGGACTAGCCGCTCCTACGAGCAGTACGTC. This yields the protein CTRTGTSRSYEQYV.